The 18 T cell receptor beta chains below come from one sample, sequenced in a study of T cell changes during pregnancy in multiple sclerosis. Method: immunoSEQ multiplex PCR; TCRdb's copy keeps in-frame clones and lacks some. The sample yields roughly 35,000 clones, under 95% seen once. The sequences come from CD4+ T cells from peripheral blood mononuclear cells, collected after pregnancy. The receptors were gathered from a female donor with multiple sclerosis, enrolled in a pregnancy study.

The chain recombines TRBV7-3 with TRBJ2-3; D is undetermined. Trimming cost V 4 bases and J 8 bases, with 10 bases left between them. The length of the CDR3 is 12 residues. The germline V gene has CDR1 SGHTA and CDR2 FQGTGA. CDR3 sequence (DNA): TGTGCCAGCAGCTCCCCGGTCGTTACGCAGTATTTT. Its translation is CASSSPVVTQYF.

The chain links TRBV6-1 to TRBJ1-5; 8 nucleotides match TRBD1. This CDR3 is built from 16 residues. V trimming: 0 bases; J trimming: 7 bases; junction bases outside the gene matches: 8. CDR1 MNHNS and CDR2 SASEGT come from the germline V gene. The CDR3 nucleotides are TGTGCCAGCAGTGAAGCGGTCAGGGGGCGATCCCAGCCCCAGCATTTT. It is translated as CASSEAVRGRSQPQHF.

The CDR3: CASSSSGGRHNEQFF. The CDR3 DNA reads as TGTGCCAGCAGCTCTAGCGGGGGGCGTCACAATGAGCAGTTCTTC. The chain has TRBV11-2 and TRBJ2-1; 11 bases are a match to TRBD2. V shed 4 bases, J shed 5 bases, and the junction held 4 bases outside the gene matches. Germline values: CDR1 SGHAT, CDR2 FQNNGV. The CDR3 totals 15 residues.

The chain carries TRBV2 and TRBJ1-2, with 9 bases that match TRBD1. CDR3 size: 13 residues. The J segment lost 8 bases and the V segment lost 6 bases, leaving 7 bases of the junction unmatched. Looked up from germline, CDR1 is SNHLY and CDR2 is FYNNEI. The CDR3 is CASRSTGGGGYTF. CDR3 in DNA: TGTGCCAGCAGGAGCACAGGGGGCGGCGGCTACACCTTC. Together with reference TRBV2 and TRBJ1-2, the CDR3 gives the full variable domain: EPEVTQTPSHQVTQMGQEVILRCVPISNHLYFYWYRQILGQKVEFLVSFYNNEISEKSEIFDDQFSVERPDGSNFTLKIRSTKLEDSAMYFCASRSTGGGGYTFGSGTRLTVV.

V is TRBV20-1 and J is TRBJ2-7; D may be TRBD2 (5 bases). Trimming removed 3 bases at V and 11 bases at J, with 14 bases between. Germline assignment: CDR1 DFQATT and CDR2 SNEGSKA (reference sequence). The CDR3 covers 11 residues. CDR3 in DNA: TGCAGTGCTAGCTCAGAGGGTTCAAAGTACTTC. Residues: CSASSEGSKYF.

V usage is TRBV11-3 and J usage is TRBJ2-7, with D perhaps TRBD1 (6 bases). The germline gives CDR1 SGHNT, CDR2 YENEEA. V lost 1 base and J 3 bases, leaving 7 bases between the germline ends. CDR3 size: 13 residues. CDR3 sequence: CASSLGGHYEQYF. The DNA for the CDR3 is TGTGCCAGCAGCTTAGGGGGACACTACGAGCAGTACTTC.

The chain combines TRBV19 with TRBJ2-7; weak D call: TRBD1 (5 bases). In germline, CDR1 is LNHDA, CDR2 SQIVND (reference sequence). V dropped 3 bases and J dropped 2 bases, with 8 bases sitting between them. This CDR3 is 13 amino acids long. CDR3 nucleotides: TGTGCCAGTAGTATTAGGACAACCTACGAGCAGTACTTC. This sequence encodes CASSIRTTYEQYF.

The chain combines TRBV6-1 with TRBJ1-5, with 7 nucleotides matching TRBD1. With 6 bases clipped from V and 6 bases from J, the junction kept 5 bases outside the gene matches. The CDR3 spans 13 residues. Looked up from germline, CDR1 is MNHNS and CDR2 is SASEGT. CDR3 amino acids: CASRRQGGQPQHF. The CDR3 DNA reads as TGTGCCAGCAGGAGACAGGGTGGTCAGCCCCAGCATTTT.

J is TRBJ2-7 and V is TRBV18; 16 bases are shared with TRBD2. V lost 6 bases and J lost 7; bases outside the gene matches: 9. CDR1 KGHSH and CDR2 LQKENI come from the germline V gene. The CDR3 consists of 16 residues. CDR3 nucleotides: TGTGCCAGCTCCCCGGGACTAGCGGGAGGGCCGCTAGAGCAGTACTTC. Translated, it gives CASSPGLAGGPLEQYF.

The chain is built from TRBV9 and TRBJ2-1; maybe TRBD2 (5 bases). V dropped 4 bases and J dropped 8 bases, with 13 bases sitting between them. The CDR3 totals 13 residues. Germline CDR1 and CDR2: SGDLS and YYNGEE. The chain's CDR3 is CASSRTSTHEQFF. DNA for the CDR3: TGTGCCAGCAGCCGGACTTCTACACATGAGCAGTTCTTC.

The rearrangement links TRBV27 to TRBJ2-1; 9 nucleotides line up with TRBD2. CDR3 size: 15 residues. Trimming took 7 bases from V and 1 from J; bases not matched to a gene: 5. Germline-derived CDR1 and CDR2 are MNHEY and SMNVEV (reference sequence). For the CDR3, the DNA is TGTGCCAGCATATTGCGGGAGGGGTCCTACAATGAGCAGTTCTTC. Its protein product is CASILREGSYNEQFF.

V is TRBV10-3 and J is TRBJ2-2, with D hard to call. Deletions cut 6 bases from V and 6 bases from J, with 11 bases between. Looked up from germline, CDR1 is ENHRY and CDR2 is SYGVKD. The CDR3 runs to 13 residues. DNA for the CDR3: TGTGCCATCAGCAAGGAACAGCCCGGGGAGCTGTTTTTT. Its protein product is CAISKEQPGELFF.

The V call is TRBV5-5, the J call TRBJ1-3; 7 positions match TRBD1. Per germline, CDR1 SGHKS and CDR2 YYEKEE (reference sequence). CDR3 length: 15 residues. The V and J ends lost 5 bases and 0 bases, in that order; junction bases with no gene match: 5. The CDR3: CASSPQGNSGNTIYF. The DNA of the CDR3 is TGTGCCAGCAGTCCACAGGGGAACTCTGGAAACACCATATATTTT.

The rearrangement joins TRBV27 to TRBJ1-2; D possibly corresponds to TRBD1 (6 bases). CDR3 length equals 13 residues. The V end lost 4 bases, the J end lost 0 bases, and 6 bases lay between the germline ends. CDR1 and CDR2 (germline): MNHEY, SMNVEV (reference sequence). CDR3 protein: CASSYRANYGYTF. CDR3 nucleotide sequence: TGTGCCAGCAGTTACAGGGCTAACTATGGCTACACCTTC.

The chain links TRBV30 to TRBJ2-2; D unresolved. V was cut by 0 bases and J by 7 bases, with 9 bases left in between. The CDR3 runs to 13 residues. CDR1 and CDR2 from the germline V gene are GTSNPN and SVGIG (reference sequence). Written as DNA, the CDR3 is TGTGCCTGGAGTGTCAGTTATAACGGGGAGCTGTTTTTT. It encodes CAWSVSYNGELFF.

The V gene is TRBV7-9, the J gene TRBJ2-1; a weak D match, TRBD1 (6 bases). The length of the CDR3 is 14 residues. From germline, CDR1 is SEHNR and CDR2 FQNEAQ (reference sequence). Deletions cut 0 bases from V and 8 bases from J, with 11 bases between. The CDR3 bases are TGTGCCAGCAGCTTAGCGACAGGCAGGCATGAGCAGTTCTTC. Its translation: CASSLATGRHEQFF.

The J gene is TRBJ2-2, the V gene TRBV5-1; tentative D call: TRBD2 (7 bases). Germline CDR1 SGHRS, CDR2 YFSETQ. Deletions cut 4 bases from V and 3 bases from J, with 16 bases between. The CDR3 runs 16 residues. This CDR3 reads CASSLQGGGDTGELFF. Written as DNA, the CDR3 is TGCGCCAGCAGCCTGCAGGGCGGGGGCGACACCGGGGAGCTGTTTTTT.

This clone is a singleton in its sample. The chain has TRBV7-3 and TRBJ2-5; possibly TRBD1 for D (6 bases). Deletions cut 5 bases from V and 4 bases from J, with 26 bases between. Germline CDR1 is SGHTA and CDR2 is FQGTGA. This CDR3 spans 18 amino acids. CDR3 sequence (DNA): TGTGCCAGCAGCCCAGAGCCCCCAGGGGCCCACTTGGGAGAGACCCAGTACTTC. Translating it yields CASSPEPPGAHLGETQYF.